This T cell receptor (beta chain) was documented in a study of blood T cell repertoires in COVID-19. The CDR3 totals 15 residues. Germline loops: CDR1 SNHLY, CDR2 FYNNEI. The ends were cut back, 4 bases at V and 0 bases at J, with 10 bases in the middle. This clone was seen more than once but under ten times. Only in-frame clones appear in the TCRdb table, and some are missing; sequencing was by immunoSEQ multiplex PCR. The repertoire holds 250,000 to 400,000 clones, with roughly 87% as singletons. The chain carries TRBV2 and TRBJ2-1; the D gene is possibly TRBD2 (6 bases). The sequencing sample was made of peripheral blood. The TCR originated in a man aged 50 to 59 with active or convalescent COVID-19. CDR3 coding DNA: TGTGCCAGCAGTGTGGGGGGACCCTCCTACAATGAGCAGTTCTTC. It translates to CASSVGGPSYNEQFF.